A selection of T cell receptor beta chains follows, all from one sample in a study of cytomegalovirus exposure and HLA in healthy donors. Profiled with immunoSEQ multiplex PCR; TCRdb holds only in-frame clones, not every one. The sample records about 150,000 clones, around 79% being singletons. The sample comprised PBMCs. These receptors all come from a man aged 50 to 59 in good health and CMV-seropositive. CDR3s include the opening cysteine and the closing phenylalanine or tryptophan. The D gene is left open where the match is weak. Size values are once, few and many counts, or a class for expanded clones, and some rows have none.

V	D	size	J	CDR3	DNA
TRBV19	.	few	TRBJ2-7	CASSIGANHVYEQYF	TGTGCCAGTAGTATAGGGGCTAATCACGTCTACGAGCAGTACTTC
TRBV7-9	.	.	TRBJ1-1	CASSEKVGGGDTEAFF	TGTGCCAGCAGCGAGAAGGTCGGCGGCGGGGACACTGAAGCTTTCTTT
TRBV5-4	TRBD2	.	TRBJ2-7	CASNLGGGYEQYF	TGTGCCAGCAACTTGGGGGGGGGCTACGAGCAGTACTTC
TRBV27	TRBD1	few	TRBJ1-4	CASSDRGSNEKLFF	TGTGCCAGCAGTGACAGGGGATCTAATGAAAAACTGTTTTTT
TRBV28	TRBD2	once	TRBJ2-2	CASGLDGAATGELFF	TGTGCCAGCGGACTAGACGGAGCAGCCACCGGGGAGCTGTTTTTT
TRBV19	.	.	TRBJ2-5	CASSRTTETQYF	TGTGCCAGTAGTCGGACTACAGAGACCCAGTACTTC
TRBV6-1	.	.	TRBJ2-5	CASRSGLEETQYF	TGTGCCAGCAGGTCGGGGTTAGAGGAGACCCAGTACTTC
TRBV5-5	.	.	TRBJ2-7	CASRTQGSSYEQYF	TGTGCCAGCCGAACTCAGGGAAGCTCCTACGAGCAGTACTTC
TRBV7-6	TRBD1	few	TRBJ1-4	CASSARRTGGNEKLFF	TGTGCCAGCAGCGCCCGACGGACAGGTGGCAATGAAAAACTGTTTTTT
TRBV18	TRBD2	.	TRBJ2-3	CASSPPSGRTDTQYF	TGTGCCAGCTCACCGCCAAGCGGGAGGACAGATACGCAGTATTTT